This note documents a single T cell receptor beta chain sequence. What it binds is not known. The germline V gene has CDR1 LNHDA and CDR2 SQIVND (reference sequence). With 6 bases removed from V and 4 bases from J, the gap between germline ends came to 12 bases. The CDR3 spans 14 residues. Produced via immunoSEQ multiplex PCR; TCRdb's table is partial and in-frame only. Here the sample spans nearly 70,000 clones, 80% to 90% being singletons. The sample comes from a study of OX40 agonist ivuxolimab in advanced cancers. The wider study: Ivuxolimab, an agonist antibody against OX40 (CD134), was given to patients.

Study outcomes and limitations: Low normalized clonal expansion also occurred in some nonresponding patients. It was not determined which antigens were specifically recognized by the peripheral T cells that had undergone clonal expansion. Among patients with partial responses at 0.1-3.0 mg/kg, clonal expansion was among the lowest.

The clonotype was recovered from an adult with an advanced solid tumor such as melanoma, head and neck, liver or kidney cancer. Here the sequenced sample was CD4+ or CD8+ T cells sorted from blood, taken in a trial of the OX40 agonist ivuxolimab. The rearrangement joins TRBV19 to TRBJ2-2; D gene uncertain. Here the CDR3 reads CASRIPKITGELFF. CDR3 nucleotides: TGTGCCAGTAGGATCCCGAAAATCACCGGGGAGCTGTTTTTT.